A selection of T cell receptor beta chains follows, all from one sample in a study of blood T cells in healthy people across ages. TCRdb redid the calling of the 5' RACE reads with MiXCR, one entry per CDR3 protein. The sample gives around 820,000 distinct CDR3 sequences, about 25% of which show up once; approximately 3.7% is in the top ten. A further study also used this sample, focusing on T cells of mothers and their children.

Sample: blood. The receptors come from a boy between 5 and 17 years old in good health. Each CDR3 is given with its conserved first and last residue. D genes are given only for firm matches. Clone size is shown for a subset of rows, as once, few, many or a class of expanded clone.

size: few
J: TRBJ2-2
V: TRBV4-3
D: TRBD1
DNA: TGCGCCAGCAGCCAAGGACAGGGAATGAATACCGGGGAGCTGTTTTTT
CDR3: CASSQGQGMNTGELFF

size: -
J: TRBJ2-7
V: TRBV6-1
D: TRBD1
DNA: TGTGCCAGCAGTGTATGGACAGGGGCCACCTCCTACGAGCAGTACTTC
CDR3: CASSVWTGATSYEQYF

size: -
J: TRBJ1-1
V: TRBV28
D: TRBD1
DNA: TGTGCCAGCAGTTCTTATACCCCGCGACAGGGGAAGAGTGAAGCTTTCTTT
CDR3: CASSSYTPRQGKSEAFF

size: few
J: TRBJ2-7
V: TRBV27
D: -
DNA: TGTGCCAGCAGTTTATCAGGTTCACCTTATTTTAGCGAGCAGTACTTC
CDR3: CASSLSGSPYFSEQYF

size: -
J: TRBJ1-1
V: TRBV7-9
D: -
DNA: TGTGCCAGCAGCTTAGAGAGACAGAACACTGAAGCTTTCTTT
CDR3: CASSLERQNTEAFF

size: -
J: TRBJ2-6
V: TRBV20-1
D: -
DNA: TGCAGTGCTAGTGCTAACGGGAACTCTGGGGCCAACGTCCTGACTTTC
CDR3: CSASANGNSGANVLTF

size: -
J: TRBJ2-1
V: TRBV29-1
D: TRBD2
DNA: TGCAGCGTTGAAGATTTTTCTAGCGGGGAATACAATGAGCAGTTCTTC
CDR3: CSVEDFSSGEYNEQFF

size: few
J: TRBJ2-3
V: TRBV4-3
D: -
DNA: TGCGCCAGCAGCCAAGATGCACTACCCACAGATACGCAGTATTTT
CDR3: CASSQDALPTDTQYF

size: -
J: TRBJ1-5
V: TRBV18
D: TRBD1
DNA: TGTGCCAGCTCACCCGGACAGGGCCTAACCAATCAGCCCCAGCATTTT
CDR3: CASSPGQGLTNQPQHF

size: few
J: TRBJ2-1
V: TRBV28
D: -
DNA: TGTGCCAGCAGTAACAACGCCTACAATGAGCAGTTCTTC
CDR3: CASSNNAYNEQFF

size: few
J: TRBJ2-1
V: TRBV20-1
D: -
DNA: TGCAGTGCAGAAATGTCGAAACTCTCCTACAATGAGCAGTTCTTC
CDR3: CSAEMSKLSYNEQFF

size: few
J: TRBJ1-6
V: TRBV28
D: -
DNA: TGTGCCAGCACATCTATCGGAATCATAAATTCACCCCTCCACTTT
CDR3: CASTSIGIINSPLHF

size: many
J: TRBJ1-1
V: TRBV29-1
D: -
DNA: TGCAGCGTTGAAAGGCAGGGAATGGGCACTGAAGCTTTCTTT
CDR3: CSVERQGMGTEAFF

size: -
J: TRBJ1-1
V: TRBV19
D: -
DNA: TGTGCCAGTAGTATATCTTCACCCACTGAAGCTTTCTTT
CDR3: CASSISSPTEAFF

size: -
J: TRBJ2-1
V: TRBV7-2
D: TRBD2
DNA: TGTGCCAGCAGCTTAGTGGCTAGCGGGAGTCGAGATGAGCAGTTCTTC
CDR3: CASSLVASGSRDEQFF

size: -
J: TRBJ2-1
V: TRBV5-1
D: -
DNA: TGCGCCAGCAGCTTGGCCGAGCAGAGTGAGCAGTTCTTC
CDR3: CASSLAEQSEQFF

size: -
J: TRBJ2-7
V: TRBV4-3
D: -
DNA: TGCGCCAGCAGCCAAGACCCAGGTCCCTCCTACGAGCAGTACTTC
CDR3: CASSQDPGPSYEQYF

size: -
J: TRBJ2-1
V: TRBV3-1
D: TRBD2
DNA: TGTGCCAGCAGCCATCGACTAGCGGTACCCTACAATGAGCAGTTCTTC
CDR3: CASSHRLAVPYNEQFF

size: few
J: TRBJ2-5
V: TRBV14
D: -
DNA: TGTGCCAGCAACCGTAGAGGGAGCCAAGAGACCCAGTACTTC
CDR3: CASNRRGSQETQYF

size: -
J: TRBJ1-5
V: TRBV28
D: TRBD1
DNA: TGTGCCAGCAGTTTACTGACAGGGTATCAGCCCCAGCATTTT
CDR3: CASSLLTGYQPQHF